This T cell receptor beta chain was retrieved from a study of T cells expressing NK-cell markers. Study context: Investigators obtained TCR beta repertoires from sorted CD3+CD56+NKG2C+, CD3+CD56+NKG2C- and CD3+CD56-NKG2C+ T cells.

The germline V gene has CDR1 SNHLY and CDR2 FYNNEI. The CDR3 runs to 13 residues. The authors made TCR beta cDNA libraries by 5'RACE template switching. This switching added a universal primer site and UMIs. TCRdb processed the 5' RACE reads again and assigns one entry to each CDR3 protein, with no DNA. The sample table includes 400,000 or so distinct CDR3 sequences. The sequence came from a woman aged 45 to 65 in good health. V is TRBV2 and J is TRBJ2-7. The sample was blood T cells: a sorted CD56 or NKG2C T cell subset, CD4+ or CD8+ T cells, or bulk PBMC T cells (not recorded which). CDR3 amino acids: CASSELGSYEQYF.